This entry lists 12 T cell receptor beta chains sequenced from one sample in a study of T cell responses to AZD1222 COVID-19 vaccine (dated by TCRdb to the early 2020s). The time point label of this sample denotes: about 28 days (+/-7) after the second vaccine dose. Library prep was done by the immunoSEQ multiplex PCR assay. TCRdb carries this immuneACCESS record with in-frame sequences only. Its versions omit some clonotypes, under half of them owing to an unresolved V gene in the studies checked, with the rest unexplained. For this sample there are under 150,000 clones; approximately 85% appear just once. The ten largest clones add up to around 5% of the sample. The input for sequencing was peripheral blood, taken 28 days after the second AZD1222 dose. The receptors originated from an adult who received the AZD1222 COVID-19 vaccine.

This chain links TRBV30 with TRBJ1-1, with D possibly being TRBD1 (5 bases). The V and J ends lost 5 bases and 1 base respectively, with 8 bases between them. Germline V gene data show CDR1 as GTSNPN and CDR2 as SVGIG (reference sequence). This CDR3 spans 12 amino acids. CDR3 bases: TGTGCCTGGGGACACCCGAACACTGAAGCTTTCTTT. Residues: CAWGHPNTEAFF.

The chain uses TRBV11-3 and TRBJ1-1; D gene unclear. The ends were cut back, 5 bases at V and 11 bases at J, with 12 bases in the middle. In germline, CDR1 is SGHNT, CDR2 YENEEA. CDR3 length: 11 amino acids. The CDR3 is CASSESSDAFF. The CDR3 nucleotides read TGTGCCAGCAGCGAATCATCGGACGCTTTCTTT.

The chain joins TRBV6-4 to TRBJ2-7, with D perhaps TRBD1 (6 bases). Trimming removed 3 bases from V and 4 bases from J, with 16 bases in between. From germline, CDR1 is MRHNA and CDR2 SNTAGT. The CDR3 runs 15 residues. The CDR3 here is CASSEIGGQRYEQYF. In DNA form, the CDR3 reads TGTGCCAGCAGTGAAATCGGAGGACAGAGATACGAGCAGTACTTC.

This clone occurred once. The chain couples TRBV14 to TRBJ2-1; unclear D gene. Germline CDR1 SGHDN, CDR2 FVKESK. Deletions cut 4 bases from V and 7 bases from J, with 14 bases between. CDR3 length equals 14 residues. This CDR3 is CASSLPDPRNEQFF. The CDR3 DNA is TGTGCCAGCAGCCTACCCGACCCGAGAAATGAGCAGTTCTTC.

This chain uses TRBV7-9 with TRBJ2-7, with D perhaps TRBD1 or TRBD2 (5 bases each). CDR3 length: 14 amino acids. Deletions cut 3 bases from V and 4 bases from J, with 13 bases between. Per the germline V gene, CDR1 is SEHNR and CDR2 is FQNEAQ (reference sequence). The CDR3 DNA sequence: TGTGCCAGCAGCTTTCCGGGACGGGGATACGAGCAGTACTTC. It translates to CASSFPGRGYEQYF.

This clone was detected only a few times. CDR3 region: CASSSGPNSYEQYF. CDR3 in DNA: TGTGCCAGCAGCTCGGGGCCAAACTCCTACGAGCAGTACTTC. The chain employs TRBV9 and TRBJ2-7; either TRBD1 or TRBD2 may fit D (5 bases each). This CDR3 is 14 amino acids long. V gave up 4 bases and J gave up 0 bases, with 11 bases separating them. Germline CDR1 is SGDLS and CDR2 is YYNGEE.

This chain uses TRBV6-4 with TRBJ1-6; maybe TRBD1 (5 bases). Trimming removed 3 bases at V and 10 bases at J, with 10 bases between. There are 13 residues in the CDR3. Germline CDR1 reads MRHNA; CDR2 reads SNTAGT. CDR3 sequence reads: CASSETVSSPLHF. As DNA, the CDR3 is TGTGCCAGCAGTGAGACAGTAAGCTCACCCCTCCACTTT.

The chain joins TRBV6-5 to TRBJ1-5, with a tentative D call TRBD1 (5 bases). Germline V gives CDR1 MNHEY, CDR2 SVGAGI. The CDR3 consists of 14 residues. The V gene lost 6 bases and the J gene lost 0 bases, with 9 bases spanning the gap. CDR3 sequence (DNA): TGTGCCAGCAGGGGGGGGACTAGCAATCAGCCCCAGCATTTT. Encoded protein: CASRGGTSNQPQHF.

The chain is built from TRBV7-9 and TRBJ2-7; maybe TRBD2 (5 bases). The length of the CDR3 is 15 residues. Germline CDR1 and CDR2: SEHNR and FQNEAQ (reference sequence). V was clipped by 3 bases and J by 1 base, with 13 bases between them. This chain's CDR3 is CASSFEGFPSYEQYF. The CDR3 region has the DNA TGTGCCAGCAGCTTCGAGGGATTTCCTTCCTACGAGCAGTACTTC.

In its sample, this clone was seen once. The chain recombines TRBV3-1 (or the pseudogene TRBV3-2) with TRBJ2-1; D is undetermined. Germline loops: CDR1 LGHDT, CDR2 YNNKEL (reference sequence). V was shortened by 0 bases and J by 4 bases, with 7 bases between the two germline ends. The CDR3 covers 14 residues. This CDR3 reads CASSQDGYYNEQFF. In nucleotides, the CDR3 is TGTGCCAGCAGCCAAGATGGGTATTACAATGAGCAGTTCTTC.

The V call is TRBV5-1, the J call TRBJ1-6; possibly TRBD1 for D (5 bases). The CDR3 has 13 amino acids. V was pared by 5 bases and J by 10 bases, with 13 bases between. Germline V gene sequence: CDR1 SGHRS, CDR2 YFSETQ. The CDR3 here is CASRGDGDSPLHF. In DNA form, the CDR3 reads TGCGCCAGCAGAGGGGACGGGGACTCACCCCTCCACTTT.

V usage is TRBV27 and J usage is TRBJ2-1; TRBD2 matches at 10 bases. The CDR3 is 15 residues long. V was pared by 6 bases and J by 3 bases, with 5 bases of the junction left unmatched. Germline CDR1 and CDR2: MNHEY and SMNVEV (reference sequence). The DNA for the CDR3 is TGTGCCAGCAGCCTAGCGGGAGCCGGCTACAATGAGCAGTTCTTC. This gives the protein CASSLAGAGYNEQFF.